The sequence of this TCR beta chain was determined in a study of metastatic and nonmetastatic thyroid tumors. Turning to the study itself: Across blood and tumor or nodule tissue, repertoires from malignant and benign thyroid patients were compared with one another. Overall study findings and caveats: Across blood and tumor, TCR beta diversity in malignant thyroid tumors was reportedly significantly higher than in benign nodules.

How the authors handled the data: A classifier of distant metastasis in papillary thyroid cancer was built from CDR3 differences (across clinicopathological groups). TCRdb called clones again from the PCR reads with MiXCR. TCRdb, not the authors, supplied the V and J calls. The sample includes about 93,000 clones, approximately 11% of them seen just once. This clone came up many times. Its target is unknown. The CDR3 has 14 residues. Germline loops: CDR1 ENHRY, CDR2 SYGVKD. The V end was cut by 6 bases, the J end by 0 bases, with 11 bases between. There were no patients who had received any treatment before thyroid surgery.

This chain connects TRBV10-3 to TRBJ1-1; D gene uncertain. Sequences were obtained from blood. This clonotype was sampled from a female donor with papillary thyroid cancer or a benign thyroid nodule (not recorded which). Some clones in this sample may be carry-over from other donors' samples. The CDR3 loop reads CAIRNDGMNTEAFF. CDR3 nucleotides: TGTGCCATCAGGAACGACGGAATGAACACTGAAGCTTTCTTT.